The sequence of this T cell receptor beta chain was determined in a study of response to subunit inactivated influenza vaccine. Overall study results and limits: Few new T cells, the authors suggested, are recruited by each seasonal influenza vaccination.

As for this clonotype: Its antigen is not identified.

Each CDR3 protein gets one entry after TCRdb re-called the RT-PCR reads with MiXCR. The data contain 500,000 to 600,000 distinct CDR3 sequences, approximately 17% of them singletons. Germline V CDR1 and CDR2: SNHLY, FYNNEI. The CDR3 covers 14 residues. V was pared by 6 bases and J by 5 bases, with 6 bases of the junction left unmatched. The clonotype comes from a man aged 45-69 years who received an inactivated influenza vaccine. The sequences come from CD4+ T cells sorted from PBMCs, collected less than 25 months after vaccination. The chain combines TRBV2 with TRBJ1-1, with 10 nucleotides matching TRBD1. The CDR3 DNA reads TGTGCCAGCAGAGAGGACAGGGGGGGAACTGAAGCTTTCTTT. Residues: CASREDRGGTEAFF.